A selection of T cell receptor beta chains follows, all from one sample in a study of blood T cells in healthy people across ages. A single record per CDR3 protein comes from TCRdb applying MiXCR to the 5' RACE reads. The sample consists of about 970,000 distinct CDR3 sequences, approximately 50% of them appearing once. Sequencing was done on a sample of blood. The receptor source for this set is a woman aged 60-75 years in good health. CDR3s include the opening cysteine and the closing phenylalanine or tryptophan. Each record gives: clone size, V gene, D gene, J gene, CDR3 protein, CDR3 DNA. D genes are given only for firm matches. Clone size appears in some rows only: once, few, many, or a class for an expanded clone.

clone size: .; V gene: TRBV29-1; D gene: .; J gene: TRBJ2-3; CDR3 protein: CSGDTTDTQYF; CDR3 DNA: TGCAGCGGAGACACCACAGATACGCAGTATTTT
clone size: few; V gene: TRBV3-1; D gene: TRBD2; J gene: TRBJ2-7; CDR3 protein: CASSPLAGGPHEQYF; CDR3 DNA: TGTGCCAGCAGCCCCCTGGCGGGAGGGCCCCACGAGCAGTACTTC
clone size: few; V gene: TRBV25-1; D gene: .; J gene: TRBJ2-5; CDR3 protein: CASSQKIQGAEETQYF; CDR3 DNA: TGTGCCAGCAGTCAAAAAATACAGGGCGCCGAAGAGACCCAGTACTTC
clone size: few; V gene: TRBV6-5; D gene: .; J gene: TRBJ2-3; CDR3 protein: CASSRIWVQAPDTQYF; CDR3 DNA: TGTGCCAGCAGCCGCATTTGGGTGCAGGCCCCAGATACGCAGTATTTT
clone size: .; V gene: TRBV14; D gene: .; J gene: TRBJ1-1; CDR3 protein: CASSEIRGSEAFF; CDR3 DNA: TGTGCCAGCAGCGAAATAAGGGGATCCGAAGCTTTCTTT
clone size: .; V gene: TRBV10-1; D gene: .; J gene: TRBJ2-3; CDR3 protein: CASSEADTDTQYF; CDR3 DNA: TGCGCCAGCAGTGAGGCAGACACAGATACGCAGTATTTT
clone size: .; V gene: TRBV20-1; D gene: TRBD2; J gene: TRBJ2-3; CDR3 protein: CSAYLGLAGERTQYF; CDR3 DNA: TGCAGTGCATACCTCGGACTAGCGGGAGAGCGTACGCAGTATTTT
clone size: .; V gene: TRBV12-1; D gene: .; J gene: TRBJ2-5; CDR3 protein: CASSFATGRPEETQYF; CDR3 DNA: TGTGCCAGCAGCTTTGCGACAGGTCGACCGGAGGAGACCCAGTACTTC
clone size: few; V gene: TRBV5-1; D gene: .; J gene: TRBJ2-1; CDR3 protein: CASSLAGEAYNEQFF; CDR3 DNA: TGCGCCAGCAGCTTGGCGGGGGAAGCCTACAATGAGCAGTTCTTC
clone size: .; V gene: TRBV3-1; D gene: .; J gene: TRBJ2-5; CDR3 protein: CASSHIGKETQYF; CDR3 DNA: TGTGCCAGCAGCCACATAGGGAAGGAGACCCAGTACTTC
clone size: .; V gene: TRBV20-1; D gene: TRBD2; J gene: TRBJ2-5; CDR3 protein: CRTPSGSEETQYF; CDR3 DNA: TGCAGGACCCCTAGCGGGAGTGAGGAGACCCAGTACTTC
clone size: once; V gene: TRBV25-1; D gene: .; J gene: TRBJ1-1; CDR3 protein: CASSQTGAWSGTEAFF; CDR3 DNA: TGTGCCAGCAGCCAGACAGGCGCATGGAGTGGCACTGAAGCTTTCTTT
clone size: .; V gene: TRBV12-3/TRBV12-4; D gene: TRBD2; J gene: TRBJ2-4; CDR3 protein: CASSRGTTKNIQYF; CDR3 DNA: TGTGCCAGCAGTCGCGGGACTACCAAAAACATTCAGTACTTC
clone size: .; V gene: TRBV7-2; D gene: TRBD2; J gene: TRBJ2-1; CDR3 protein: CAGSLVSGTQNNEQFF; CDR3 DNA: TGTGCCGGCAGCTTAGTTAGCGGGACGCAGAACAATGAGCAGTTCTTC
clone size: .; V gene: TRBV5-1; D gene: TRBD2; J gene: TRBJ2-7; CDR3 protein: CASSLEGLVSYEQYF; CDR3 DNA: TGCGCCAGCAGCTTGGAAGGACTAGTTTCCTACGAGCAGTACTTC
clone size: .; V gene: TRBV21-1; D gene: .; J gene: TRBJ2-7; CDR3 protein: CASLPLTGSYEQYF; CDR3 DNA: TGTGCCAGCCTGCCCCTGACAGGCTCCTACGAGCAGTACTTC
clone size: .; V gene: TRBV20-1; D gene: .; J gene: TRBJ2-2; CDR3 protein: CSARRGITGELFF; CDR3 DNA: TGCAGTGCCCGTCGCGGAATCACCGGGGAGCTGTTTTTT
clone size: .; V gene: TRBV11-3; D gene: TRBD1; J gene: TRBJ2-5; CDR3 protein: CASSPRQGETETQYF; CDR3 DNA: TGTGCCAGCAGCCCACGACAGGGAGAGACAGAGACCCAGTACTTC
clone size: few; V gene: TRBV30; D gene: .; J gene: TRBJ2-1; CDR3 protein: CAGSVGNEQFF; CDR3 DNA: TGTGCCGGGAGTGTCGGCAATGAGCAGTTCTTC
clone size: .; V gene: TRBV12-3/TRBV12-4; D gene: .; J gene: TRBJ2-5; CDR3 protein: CASIRSRIRGWQETQYF; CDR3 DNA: TGTGCCAGCATCCGAAGCAGGATTAGGGGGTGGCAAGAGACCCAGTACTTC
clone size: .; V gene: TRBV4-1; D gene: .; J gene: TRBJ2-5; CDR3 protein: CASSLPEETDKKETQYF; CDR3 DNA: TGCGCCAGCAGCCTACCCGAAGAGACTGATAAAAAAGAGACCCAGTACTTC
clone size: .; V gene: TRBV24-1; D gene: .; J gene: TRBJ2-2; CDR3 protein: CATRNTGELFF; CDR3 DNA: TGTGCCACCAGGAACACCGGGGAGCTGTTTTTT
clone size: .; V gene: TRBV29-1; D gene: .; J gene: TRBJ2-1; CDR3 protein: CSVKGSGANYNEQFF; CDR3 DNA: TGCAGCGTTAAGGGTTCGGGAGCAAACTACAATGAGCAGTTCTTC
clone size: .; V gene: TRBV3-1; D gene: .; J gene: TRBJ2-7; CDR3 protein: CASSRGSSGISYGQYF; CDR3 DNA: TGTGCCAGCAGCAGGGGTTCTTCGGGTATTAGCTACGGGCAGTACTTC
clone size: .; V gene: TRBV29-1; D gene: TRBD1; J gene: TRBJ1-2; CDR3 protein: CSFWGSGTGLNGYTF; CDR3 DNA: TGCAGCTTCTGGGGATCGGGGACAGGACTCAATGGCTACACCTTC
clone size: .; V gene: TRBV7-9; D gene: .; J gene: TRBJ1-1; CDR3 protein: CASTNSGGEAFF; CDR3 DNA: TGTGCCAGCACCAACTCGGGGGGTGAAGCTTTCTTT
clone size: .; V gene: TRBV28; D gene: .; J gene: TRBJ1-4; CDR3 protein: CASQNSPTNEKLFF; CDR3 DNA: TGTGCCAGTCAAAACAGTCCAACTAATGAAAAACTGTTTTTT
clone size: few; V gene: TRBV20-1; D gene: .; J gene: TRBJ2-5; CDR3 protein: CSANRQGGGMETQYF; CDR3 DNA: TGCAGTGCTAACAGACAGGGCGGGGGGATGGAGACCCAGTACTTC
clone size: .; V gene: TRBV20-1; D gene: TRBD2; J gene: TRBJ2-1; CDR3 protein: CSALLAGGWNEQFF; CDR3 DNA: TGCAGTGCTCTCCTAGCGGGAGGGTGGAATGAGCAGTTCTTC
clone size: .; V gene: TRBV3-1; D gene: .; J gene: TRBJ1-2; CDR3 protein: CASSPLAGQPYGYTF; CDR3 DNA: TGTGCCAGCAGCCCCCTGGCAGGCCAACCCTATGGCTACACCTTC
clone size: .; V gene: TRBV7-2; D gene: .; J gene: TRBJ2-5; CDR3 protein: CASSPYPGGETQYF; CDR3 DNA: TGTGCCAGCAGCCCGTATCCAGGTGGAGAGACCCAGTACTTC
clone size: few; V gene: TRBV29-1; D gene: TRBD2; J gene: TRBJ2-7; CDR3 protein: CSVAGGSQYEQYF; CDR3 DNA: TGCAGCGTCGCGGGAGGCAGCCAGTACGAGCAGTACTTC
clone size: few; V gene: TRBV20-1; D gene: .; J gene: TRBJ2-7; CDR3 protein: CSAHPQEDEQYF; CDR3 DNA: TGCAGTGCCCATCCACAGGAAGACGAGCAGTACTTC
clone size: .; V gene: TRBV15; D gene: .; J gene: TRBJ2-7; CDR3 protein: CATSRDIGLGRGVPYEQYF; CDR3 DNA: TGTGCCACCAGCAGAGATATCGGCCTAGGCAGGGGGGTCCCCTACGAGCAGTACTTC
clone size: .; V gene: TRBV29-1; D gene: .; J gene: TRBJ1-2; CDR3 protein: CSVGGTRTNYGYTF; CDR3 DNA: TGCAGCGTCGGTGGGACACGAACTAACTATGGCTACACCTTC
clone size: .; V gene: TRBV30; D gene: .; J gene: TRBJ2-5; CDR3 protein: CAWSVRGGLGETQYF; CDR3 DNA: TGTGCCTGGAGTGTACGTGGGGGTCTGGGAGAGACCCAGTACTTC
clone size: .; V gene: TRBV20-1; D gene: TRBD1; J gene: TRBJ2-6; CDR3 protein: CSASGVTGGTNSGANVLTF; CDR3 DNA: TGCAGTGCTAGTGGAGTGACAGGGGGCACAAACTCTGGGGCCAACGTCCTGACTTTC
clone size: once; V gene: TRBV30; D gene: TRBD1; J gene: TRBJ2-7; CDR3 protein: CAWSRGQANNYEQYF; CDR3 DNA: TGTGCCTGGAGTAGGGGACAGGCGAACAACTACGAGCAGTACTTC
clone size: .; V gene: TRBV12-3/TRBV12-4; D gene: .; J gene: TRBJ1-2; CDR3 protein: CASSLRAYGYTF; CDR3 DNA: TGTGCCAGCAGTTTAAGAGCTTATGGCTACACCTTC
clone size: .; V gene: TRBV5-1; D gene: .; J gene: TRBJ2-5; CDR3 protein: CASSLSRRDEETQYF; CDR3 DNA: TGCGCCAGCAGCTTGAGTCGAAGGGATGAAGAGACCCAGTACTTC
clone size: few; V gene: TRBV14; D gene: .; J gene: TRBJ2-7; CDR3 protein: CASSQGGLSVYEQYF; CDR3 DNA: TGTGCCAGCAGCCAGGGCGGCCTGTCCGTTTACGAGCAGTACTTC
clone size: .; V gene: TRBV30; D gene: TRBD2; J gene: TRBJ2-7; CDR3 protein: CAWSVLGGRGYEQYF; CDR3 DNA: TGTGCCTGGAGTGTACTCGGCGGGAGGGGCTACGAGCAGTACTTC
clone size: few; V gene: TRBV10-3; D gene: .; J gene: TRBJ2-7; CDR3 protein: CAIGSGEAYNEQYF; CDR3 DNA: TGTGCCATCGGTAGCGGAGAAGCCTACAATGAGCAGTACTTC
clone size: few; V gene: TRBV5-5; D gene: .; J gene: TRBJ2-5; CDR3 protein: CASSMNGGRETQYF; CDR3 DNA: TGTGCCAGCAGTATGAACGGGGGCAGGGAGACCCAGTACTTC
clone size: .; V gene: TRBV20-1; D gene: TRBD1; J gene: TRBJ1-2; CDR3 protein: CSASLQGAAYGYTF; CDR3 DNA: TGCAGTGCTAGTCTTCAGGGGGCGGCCTATGGCTACACCTTC
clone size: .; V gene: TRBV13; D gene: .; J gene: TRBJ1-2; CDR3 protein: CASSLAGGTSRYYGYTF; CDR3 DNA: TGTGCCAGCAGCCTAGCGGGGGGGACCTCACGATACTATGGCTACACCTTC
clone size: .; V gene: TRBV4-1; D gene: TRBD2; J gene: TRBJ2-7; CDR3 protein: CASSPSAGVGYEQYF; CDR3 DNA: TGCGCCAGCAGCCCGAGCGCGGGGGTGGGGTACGAGCAGTACTTC
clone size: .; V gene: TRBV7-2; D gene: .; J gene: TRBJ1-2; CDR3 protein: CASSPESRGLNYGYTF; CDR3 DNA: TGTGCCAGCAGCCCCGAGTCCCGGGGGCTGAACTATGGCTACACCTTC
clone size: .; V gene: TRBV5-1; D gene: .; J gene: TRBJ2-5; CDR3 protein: CASSSHRGGKETQYF; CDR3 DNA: TGCGCCAGCAGCTCGCATAGGGGGGGTAAAGAGACCCAGTACTTC
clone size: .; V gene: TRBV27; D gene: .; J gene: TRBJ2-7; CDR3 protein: CASSSAWGSHYEQYF; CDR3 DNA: TGTGCCAGCAGTTCGGCTTGGGGGTCCCACTACGAGCAGTACTTC
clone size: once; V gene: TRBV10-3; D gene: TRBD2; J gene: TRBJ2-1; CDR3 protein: CAISESGTRYNEQFF; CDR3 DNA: TGTGCCATCAGTGAGTCGGGGACTAGATACAATGAGCAGTTCTTC
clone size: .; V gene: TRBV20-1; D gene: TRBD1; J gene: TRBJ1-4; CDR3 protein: CSAGSGGGTNEKLFF; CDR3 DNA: TGCAGTGCAGGATCAGGGGGAGGGACTAATGAAAAACTGTTTTTT
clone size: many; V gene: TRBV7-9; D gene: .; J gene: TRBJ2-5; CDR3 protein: CASSRIETQYF; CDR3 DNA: TGTGCCAGCAGCCGTATAGAGACCCAGTACTTC
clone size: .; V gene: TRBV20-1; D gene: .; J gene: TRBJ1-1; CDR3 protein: CSASKGFTEAFF; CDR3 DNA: TGCAGTGCCAGCAAGGGGTTCACTGAAGCTTTCTTT
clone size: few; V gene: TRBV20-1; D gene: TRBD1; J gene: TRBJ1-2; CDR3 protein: CSARDRGGRGYTF; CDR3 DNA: TGCAGTGCTAGAGATCGAGGGGGCCGTGGCTACACCTTC
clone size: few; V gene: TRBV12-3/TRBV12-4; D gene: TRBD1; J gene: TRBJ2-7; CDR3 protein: CASRRTGGVYEQYF; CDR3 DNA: TGTGCCAGCAGGAGGACAGGGGGCGTATACGAGCAGTACTTC
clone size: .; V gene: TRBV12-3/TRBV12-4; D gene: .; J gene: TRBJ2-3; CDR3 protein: CASTLGGADTQYF; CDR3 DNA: TGTGCCAGCACTTTAGGAGGAGCAGATACGCAGTATTTT